The following is a TCR beta chain sequence with its context. Its antigen remains unknown. UMI-labeled 5' RACE yielded the TRB cDNA libraries. One entry per CDR3 protein, without DNA, is what TCRdb gives after re-calling the 5' RACE reads. The sample has some 66,000 distinct CDR3 sequences. The sample comes from a study of CXCR3-negative and CXCR3-positive naive CD8 T cells. Study information: TRB reads totalled about 135 million, about 1.5 +/- 0.3 million per library.

Study-wide points: Naive cells, whether CXCR3-negative or CXCR3-positive, had similar TRBV-TRBJ usage, while memory cells differed. CXCR3-positive naive cells carried more hydrophobic TRB CDR3s than CXCR3-negative ones.

This CDR3 contains 14 residues. CDR1 and CDR2 from the germline V gene are DFQATT and SNEGSKA (reference sequence). The V call is TRBV20-1, the J call TRBJ2-1; TCRdb indicates TRBD1, and absent DNA this call remains unverified. This TCR derives from a human donor in good health. Some clones in this sample may be carry-over from other donors' samples. Sequences were obtained from naive CXCR3- CD8+ T cells from blood. Documented subset: CD45RO-CCR7+CD27+CD95- naive CD8+ T cells lacking CXCR3 (TNR3-). The CDR3 is CSARDRQGSNEQFF.